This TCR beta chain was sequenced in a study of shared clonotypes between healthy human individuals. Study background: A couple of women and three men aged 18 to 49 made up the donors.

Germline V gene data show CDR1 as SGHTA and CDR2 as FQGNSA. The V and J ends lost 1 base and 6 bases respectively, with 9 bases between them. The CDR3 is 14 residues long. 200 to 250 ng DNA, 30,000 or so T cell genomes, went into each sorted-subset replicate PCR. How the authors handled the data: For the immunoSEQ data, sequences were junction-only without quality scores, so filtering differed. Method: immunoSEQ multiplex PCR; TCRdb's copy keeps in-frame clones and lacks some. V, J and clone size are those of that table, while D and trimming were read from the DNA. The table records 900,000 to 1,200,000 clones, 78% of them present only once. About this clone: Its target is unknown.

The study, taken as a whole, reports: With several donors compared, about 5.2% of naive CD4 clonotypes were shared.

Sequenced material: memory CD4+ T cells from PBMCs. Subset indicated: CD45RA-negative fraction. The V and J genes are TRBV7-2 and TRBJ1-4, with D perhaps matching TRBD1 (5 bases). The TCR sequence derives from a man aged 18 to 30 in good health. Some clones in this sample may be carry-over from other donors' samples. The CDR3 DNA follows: TGTGCCAGCAGCTTAGGGCAGGGTGATGAAAAACTGTTTTTT. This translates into CASSLGQGDEKLFF.